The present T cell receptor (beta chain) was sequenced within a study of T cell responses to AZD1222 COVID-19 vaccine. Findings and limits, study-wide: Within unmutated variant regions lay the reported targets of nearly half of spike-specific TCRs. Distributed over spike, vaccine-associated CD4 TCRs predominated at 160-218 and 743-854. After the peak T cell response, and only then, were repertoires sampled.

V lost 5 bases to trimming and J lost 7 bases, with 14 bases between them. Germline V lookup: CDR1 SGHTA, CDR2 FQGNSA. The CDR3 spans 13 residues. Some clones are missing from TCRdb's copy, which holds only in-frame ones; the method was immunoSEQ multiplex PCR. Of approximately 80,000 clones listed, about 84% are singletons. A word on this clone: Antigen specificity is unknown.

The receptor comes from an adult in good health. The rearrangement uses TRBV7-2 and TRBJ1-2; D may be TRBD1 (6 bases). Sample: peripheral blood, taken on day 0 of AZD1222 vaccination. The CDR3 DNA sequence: TGTGCCAGCAGCCCGGGACATCCCTCTGGCTACACCTTC. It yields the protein CASSPGHPSGYTF.